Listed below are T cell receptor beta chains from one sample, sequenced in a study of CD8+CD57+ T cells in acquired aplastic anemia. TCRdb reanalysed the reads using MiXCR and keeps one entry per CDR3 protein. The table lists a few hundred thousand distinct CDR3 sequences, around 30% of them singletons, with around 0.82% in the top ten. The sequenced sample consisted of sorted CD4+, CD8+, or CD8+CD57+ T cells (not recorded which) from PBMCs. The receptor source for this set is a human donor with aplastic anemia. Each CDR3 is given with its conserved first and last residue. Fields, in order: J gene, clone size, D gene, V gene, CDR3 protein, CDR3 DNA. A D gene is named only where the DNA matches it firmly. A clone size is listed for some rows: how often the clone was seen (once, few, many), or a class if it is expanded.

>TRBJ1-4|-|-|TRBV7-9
CASSGFGTNEKLFF
TGTGCCAGCAGCGGCTTTGGGACTAATGAAAAACTGTTTTTT
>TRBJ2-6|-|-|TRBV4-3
CASSQGQGLLMANVLTF
TGCGCCAGCAGCCAAGGCCAGGGTCTTCTTATGGCCAACGTCCTGACTTTC
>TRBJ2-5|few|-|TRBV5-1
CASSREIETQYF
TGCGCCAGCAGCAGGGAGATAGAGACCCAGTACTTC
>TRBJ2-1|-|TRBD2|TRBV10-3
CAISSSGSNSYNEQFF
TGTGCCATCAGTAGTAGCGGGAGTAACTCCTACAATGAGCAGTTCTTC
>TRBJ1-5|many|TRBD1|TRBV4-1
CASSQGGGHQPQHF
TGCGCCAGCAGCCAAGGAGGGGGCCATCAGCCCCAGCATTTT
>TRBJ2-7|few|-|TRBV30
CAWSVLQGDPYEQYF
TGTGCCTGGAGTGTACTCCAGGGCGATCCCTACGAGCAGTACTTC
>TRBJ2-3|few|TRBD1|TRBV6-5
CASSFRTGVSNTQYF
TGTGCCAGCAGTTTTAGGACAGGGGTATCGAATACGCAGTATTTT
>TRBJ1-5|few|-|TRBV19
CASSSNRQINQPQHF
TGTGCCAGCAGCTCCAATCGACAGATCAATCAGCCCCAGCATTTT
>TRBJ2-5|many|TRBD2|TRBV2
CAAGGLAETQYF
TGTGCCGCAGGGGGACTAGCTGAGACCCAGTACTTC
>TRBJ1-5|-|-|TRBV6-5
CASSYRDAQPQHF
TGTGCCAGCAGTTACAGGGACGCTCAGCCCCAGCATTTT
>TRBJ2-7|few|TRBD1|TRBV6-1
CASSWGQAGEQYF
TGTGCCAGCAGCTGGGGACAGGCTGGCGAGCAGTACTTC
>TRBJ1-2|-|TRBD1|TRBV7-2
CASSLVGTGEYGYTF
TGTGCCAGCAGCTTAGTAGGCACAGGGGAGTATGGCTACACCTTC
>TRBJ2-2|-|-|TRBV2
CASSDRGTDTGELFF
TGTGCCAGCAGTGATAGGGGGACCGACACCGGGGAGCTGTTTTTT
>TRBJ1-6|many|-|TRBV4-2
CASSQNSGNSPLHF
TGTGCCAGCAGCCAAAACAGCGGGAATTCACCCCTCCACTTT
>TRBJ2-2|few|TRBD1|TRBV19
CASSGTGTGELFF
TGTGCCAGTAGCGGGACAGGGACCGGGGAGCTGTTTTTT
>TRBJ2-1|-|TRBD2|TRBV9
CASSVSSPGLAEYNEQFF
TGTGCCAGCAGCGTCTCCTCCCCGGGGCTAGCGGAGTACAATGAGCAGTTCTTC
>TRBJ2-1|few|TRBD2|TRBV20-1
CSARVEGGPYNEQFF
TGCAGTGCTAGAGTAGAGGGAGGGCCCTACAATGAGCAGTTCTTC
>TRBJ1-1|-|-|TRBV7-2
CASSLVGRGLNTEAFF
TGTGCCAGCAGCTTAGTAGGCCGGGGGCTGAACACTGAAGCTTTCTTT
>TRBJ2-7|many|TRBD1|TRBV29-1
CSGTGEPNTEQYF
TGCAGCGGGACAGGGGAACCCAATACCGAGCAGTACTTC
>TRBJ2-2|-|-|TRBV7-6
CASRRLTNTGELFF
TGTGCCAGCCGTCGGCTGACGAACACCGGGGAGCTGTTTTTT
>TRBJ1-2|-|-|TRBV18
CASSNLEQGTNYGYTF
TGTGCCAGCTCGAACCTAGAACAGGGAACTAACTATGGCTACACCTTC
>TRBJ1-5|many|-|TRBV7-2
CASAPSSHQPQHF
TGTGCCAGCGCACCTAGTTCACATCAGCCCCAGCATTTT
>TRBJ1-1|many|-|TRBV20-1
CSVKDDTEAFF
TGCAGCGTAAAGGACGACACTGAAGCTTTCTTT
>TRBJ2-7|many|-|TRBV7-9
CASSLDRGLDEQYF
TGTGCCAGCAGCTTAGATCGGGGGCTAGACGAGCAGTACTTC
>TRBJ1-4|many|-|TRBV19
CASQFYPRTNEKLFF
TGTGCCAGTCAATTTTACCCGAGGACTAATGAAAAACTGTTTTTT
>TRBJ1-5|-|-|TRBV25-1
CASGGRGAQPQHF
TGTGCCAGCGGGGGAAGGGGAGCTCAGCCCCAGCATTTT
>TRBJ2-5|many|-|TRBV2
CASRWNRQETQYF
TGTGCCAGCAGATGGAATAGGCAAGAGACCCAGTACTTC
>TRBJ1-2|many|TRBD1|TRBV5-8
CASSFSTGEVGYTF
TGTGCCAGCAGCTTCTCCACAGGGGAGGTCGGCTACACCTTC
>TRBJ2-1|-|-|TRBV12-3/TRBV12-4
CASSLTPPGNEQFF
TGTGCCAGCAGTTTGACCCCCCCGGGCAATGAGCAGTTCTTC
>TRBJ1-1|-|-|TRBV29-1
CSVVLGGEPAEAFF
TGCAGCGTTGTTTTGGGGGGGGAGCCGGCTGAAGCTTTCTTT
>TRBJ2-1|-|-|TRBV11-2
CASSLMGGYNEQFF
TGTGCCAGCAGCTTAATGGGGGGATACAATGAGCAGTTCTTC
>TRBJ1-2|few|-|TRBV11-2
CASSLDRKSGSYGHTF
TGTGCCAGCAGCTTAGACCGCAAAAGTGGTAGCTATGGCCACACCTTC
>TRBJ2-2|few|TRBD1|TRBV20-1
CSASRTGLNTGELFF
TGCAGTGCTAGCAGGACAGGATTGAACACCGGGGAGCTGTTTTTT
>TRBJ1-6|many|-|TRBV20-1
CSARKGLGNSPLHF
TGCAGTGCTAGAAAGGGGTTGGGCAATTCACCCCTCCACTTT
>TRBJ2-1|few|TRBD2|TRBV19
CASSWTSGSFEQFF
TGTGCCAGTAGCTGGACTAGCGGGAGTTTTGAGCAGTTCTTC
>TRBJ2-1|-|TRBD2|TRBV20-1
CSANPQSTSGGTKYNEQFF
TGCAGTGCTAACCCACAAAGCACTAGCGGGGGGACTAAATACAATGAGCAGTTCTTC
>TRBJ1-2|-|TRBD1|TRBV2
CASSEYRDSGYGYTF
TGTGCCAGCAGTGAATACCGGGACAGTGGCTATGGCTACACCTTC
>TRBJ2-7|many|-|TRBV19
CASSTRRTDYEQYF
TGTGCCAGTAGTACCCGCCGGACAGACTACGAGCAGTACTTC
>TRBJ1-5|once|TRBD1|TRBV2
CATSGHSTGGRQPQHF
TGTGCCACCAGCGGCCATTCCACAGGGGGCAGGCAGCCCCAGCATTTT
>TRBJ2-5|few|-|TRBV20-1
CSAPDPGRLQETQYF
TGCAGTGCCCCAGACCCAGGGCGACTCCAAGAGACCCAGTACTTC
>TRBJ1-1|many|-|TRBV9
CASTQRAIDTEAFF
TGTGCCAGCACCCAAAGGGCTATTGACACTGAAGCTTTCTTT
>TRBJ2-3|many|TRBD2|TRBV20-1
CSARSTSGRTDTQYF
TGCAGTGCTAGGAGTACTAGCGGCCGCACAGATACGCAGTATTTT
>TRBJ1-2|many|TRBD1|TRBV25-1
CASSATGAGYGYTF
TGTGCCAGCAGTGCGACAGGGGCGGGCTATGGCTACACCTTC
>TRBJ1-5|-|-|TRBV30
CAWGGGPNQPQHF
TGTGCCTGGGGGGGGGGGCCCAATCAGCCCCAGCATTTT
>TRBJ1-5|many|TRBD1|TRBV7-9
CASSQGQFNQPQHF
TGTGCCAGCAGCCAGGGACAGTTCAATCAGCCCCAGCATTTT
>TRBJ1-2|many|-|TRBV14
CASSQDSVNGYTF
TGTGCCAGCAGCCAAGATTCAGTGAATGGCTACACCTTC
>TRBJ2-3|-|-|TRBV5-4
CASSPQRGTDTQYF
TGTGCCAGCAGCCCTCAGAGGGGCACAGATACGCAGTATTTT
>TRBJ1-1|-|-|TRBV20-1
CSAKPGAMNTEAFF
TGCAGTGCCAAGCCGGGGGCAATGAACACTGAAGCTTTCTTT